This TCR beta chain stems from a study of CD8+ T cells in alopecia areata. General study results and limits: Besides other cells, scalp samples also yield sequences of resident alphabeta T cells from normal skin. Lesional tissue from the scalp (especially in alopecia totalis/universalis) showed higher clonality than normal scalp.

Alopecia areata patients provided lesional scalp punch biopsies and peripheral blood. From PBMCs, CD4+ and CD8+ T cells were sorted. The CDR3 spans 14 residues. Looked up from germline, CDR1 is MNHEY and CDR2 is SMNVEV (reference sequence). V lost 2 bases and J 1 base, leaving 8 bases between the germline ends. Extraction and reverse transcription of RNA yielded cDNA as the sequencing template. The assay was immunoSEQ multiplex PCR, and TCRdb's table has in-frame clones only and misses some. The data show roughly 30,000 clones, approximately 60% seen once. This clone appeared a few times. Its target is not known.

The sequence came from a human donor with alopecia areata. Sequenced sample: NKG2D-high CD8+ T cells sorted from blood. The chain links TRBV27 to TRBJ2-5; no definite D call. CDR3 coding DNA: TGTGCCAGCAGTTTAATGGGTCCCCAAGAGACCCAGTACTTC. Its translation is CASSLMGPQETQYF.